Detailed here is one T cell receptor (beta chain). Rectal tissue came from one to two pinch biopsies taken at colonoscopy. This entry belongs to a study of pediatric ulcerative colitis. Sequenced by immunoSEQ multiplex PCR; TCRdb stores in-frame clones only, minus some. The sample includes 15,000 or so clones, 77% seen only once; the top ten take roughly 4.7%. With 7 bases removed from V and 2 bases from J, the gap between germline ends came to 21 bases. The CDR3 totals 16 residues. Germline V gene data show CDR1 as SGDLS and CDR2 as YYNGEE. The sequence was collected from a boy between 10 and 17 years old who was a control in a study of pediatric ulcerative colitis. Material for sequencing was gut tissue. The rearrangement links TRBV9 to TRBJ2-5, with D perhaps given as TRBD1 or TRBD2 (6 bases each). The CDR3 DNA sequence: TGTGCCAGCTCACTAAGGGGGGCAGTTAAACAAGAGACCCAGTACTTC. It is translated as CASSLRGAVKQETQYF. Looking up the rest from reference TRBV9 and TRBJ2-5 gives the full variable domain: DSGVTQTPKHLITATGQRVTLRCSPRSGDLSVYWYQQSLDQGLQFLIQYYNGEERAKGNILERFSAQQFPDLHSELNLSSLELGDSALYFCASSLRGAVKQETQYFGPGTRLLVL.